The T cell receptor beta chain described here comes from a study of T cell responses to AZD1222 COVID-19 vaccine. General study results and limits: At study baseline, merely a handful of AZD1222 recipients were seropositive. Unmutated variant regions reportedly attract nearly half of all spike-specific TCRs. Two doses of AZD1222 preceded a rise in Spike-specific TCR breadth and depth. The donor cohort was predominantly white British with a female majority, and clonal diversity may have been underestimated.

After removal of 0 bases from V and 1 base from J, the junction contained 6 bases not matched to a gene. The CDR3 covers 15 residues. The germline gives CDR1 GTSNPN, CDR2 SVGIG (reference sequence). TCRdb's copy holds only in-frame clones and misses some; the assay was immunoSEQ multiplex PCR. The repertoire has some 120,000 clones, around 90% of them found once; the top ten carry 5% to 6%. Note on this clone: Its antigen remains unidentified.

This sequence originates from an adult who received the AZD1222 COVID-19 vaccine. The chain carries TRBV30 and TRBJ2-7, with 7 positions matching TRBD1. The starting material was peripheral blood, obtained 28 days after the second AZD1222 dose. This CDR3 reads CAWSVGTAASYEQYF. CDR3 sequence (DNA): TGTGCCTGGAGTGTAGGGACAGCCGCTTCCTACGAGCAGTACTTC.